The 21 T cell receptor beta chains below all came from one sample that was sequenced in a study of metastatic and nonmetastatic thyroid tumors. TCRdb used MiXCR to call clones anew from the PCR reads. Of roughly 59,000 clones detected, 15% to 20% appear once; the ten largest clones hold more than 9%. Ahead of thyroid surgery, no patient had received treatment of any kind. Sequenced material: blood. All receptors derive from a male donor with papillary thyroid cancer or a benign thyroid nodule (not recorded which). Some clones in this sample may be carry-over from other donors' samples.

With regard to this clone: Since a much larger clone is just one base distant, this may be a read error. Other DNA sequences within the sample encode an identical CDR3. The rearrangement joins TRBV5-5 to TRBJ1-2, with D perhaps TRBD1 (5 bases). V dropped 5 bases and J dropped 8 bases, with 19 bases sitting between them. CDR3 length equals 14 residues. The germline V gene encodes CDR1 SGHKS and CDR2 YYEKEE (reference sequence). The CDR3 sequence: CASRPTPGNRGYTF. CDR3 coding DNA: TGTGCCAGCAGACCTACCCCGGGGAACAGGGGCTACACCTTC.

This clone was detected ten times or more. At the DNA level, this CDR3 is encoded by other sequences in the same sample as well. The rearrangement uses TRBV9 and TRBJ2-1, with D perhaps matching TRBD1 (6 bases). The CDR3 runs 14 residues. CDR1 is SGDLS, CDR2 YYNGEE, per germline. V dropped 3 bases and J dropped 4 bases, with 11 bases sitting between them. The DNA of the CDR3 is TGTGCCAGCAGCGGTTCAGGGGTTTACAATGAGCAGTTCTTC. This translates into CASSGSGVYNEQFF.

With regard to this clone: A much larger clone lies one base from this, so it may be a read error. This chain connects TRBV11-2 to TRBJ2-5; D is unclear. The CDR3 has 13 amino acids. Germline V gene data show CDR1 as SGHAT and CDR2 as FQNNGV. CDR3 sequence: CASSLERTETKYF. The CDR3 bases are TGTGCCAGCAGCTTAGAGCGGACCGAGACCAAGTACTTC.

In its sample, this clone was seen many times. The genes are TRBV28 and TRBJ1-5; 10 nucleotides agree with TRBD1. Germline loops: CDR1 MDHEN, CDR2 SYDVKM. This CDR3 is 16 amino acids long. V shed 6 bases, J shed 6 bases, and the junction held 11 bases outside the gene matches. The chain's CDR3 is CASSPSYDRGPQPQHF. The CDR3 DNA reads as TGTGCCAGCAGCCCCTCCTACGACAGGGGGCCTCAGCCCCAGCATTTT.

In this sample, this clone is medium-sized. The sample holds other DNA sequences that translate to the same CDR3. CDR3 DNA sequence: TGTGCCAGCAGTGAAGGGTTAGCGGGGGACAATGAGCAGTTCTTC. Its translation is CASSEGLAGDNEQFF. The chain links TRBV6-4 to TRBJ2-1; 9 positions agree with TRBD2. Germline V CDR1 and CDR2: MRHNA, SNTAGT. The CDR3 loop spans 15 amino acids. Losses at the gene ends were 3 bases for V and 5 bases for J; bases not matched to a gene: 5.

This clone was recorded many times. The chain combines TRBV7-2 with TRBJ2-1, with 9 bases identical to TRBD2. The V gene end was trimmed by 3 bases and the J gene end by 4 bases; junction bases not matched to a gene: 4. CDR1 SGHTA and CDR2 FQGNSA come from the germline V gene. This CDR3 region has 15 residues. CDR3 sequence: CASSFDSGGYNEQFF. DNA for the CDR3: TGTGCCAGCAGCTTCGATAGCGGGGGATACAATGAGCAGTTCTTC.

Ten or more counts support this clone. This chain joins TRBV7-9 and TRBJ1-6, with a possible D match to TRBD1 (5 bases). Trimming removed 1 base from V and 4 bases from J, with 17 bases in between. CDR1 and CDR2 from the germline V gene are SEHNR and FQNEAQ (reference sequence). The CDR3 contains 18 residues. The CDR3, as DNA: TGTGCCAGCAGCTTAGGCAACCGGGCCGGGGGGTATAATTCACCCCTCCACTTT. Amino acids: CASSLGNRAGGYNSPLHF.

This clone was seen many times. CDR3 DNA sequence: TGTGCCAGCAGGGGGGACCGTAATGAAAAACTGTTTTTT. Its translation is CASRGDRNEKLFF. The V gene is TRBV2, the J gene TRBJ1-4; TRBD1 is a possible D gene (5 bases). In germline, CDR1 is SNHLY, CDR2 FYNNEI. Between the trimmed V and J ends, which lost 6 bases and 4 bases, there was a span of 9 bases. This CDR3 contains 13 residues.

Ten or more counts support this clone. V is TRBV30 and J is TRBJ1-1; D gene ambiguous. The CDR3 has 13 amino acids. Trimming cost V 5 bases and J 1 base, with 11 bases left between them. Germline CDR1 GTSNPN, CDR2 SVGIG (reference sequence). For the CDR3, the DNA is TGTGCCTGGGGAAATGCCAAGAACACTGAAGCTTTCTTT. This encodes CAWGNAKNTEAFF.

This clone was observed at least ten times. The genes are TRBV5-8 and TRBJ1-5; D remains ambiguous. V was clipped by 0 bases and J by 0 bases, with 13 bases between them. The CDR3 consists of 17 residues. Germline V gives CDR1 SGHTS, CDR2 YDEGEE. This chain's CDR3 is CASSLEGNYYSNQPQHF. CDR3 DNA: TGTGCCAGCAGCTTGGAAGGCAACTATTATAGCAATCAGCCCCAGCATTTT.

The table lists this clone with many counts. The chain employs TRBV10-3 and TRBJ1-6, with TRBD1 identical over 7 bases. The V gene's germline CDR1 is ENHRY and CDR2 SYGVKD. With 10 bases clipped from V and 5 bases from J, the junction kept 5 bases outside the gene matches. The CDR3 length is 13 residues. CDR3 loop: CASGGTDNSPLHF. The DNA for the CDR3 is TGTGCCAGCGGCGGGACAGATAATTCACCCCTCCACTTT.

The table lists this clone with a few counts. At one boundary the junction diverges from the germline segment, which might be a read error. The chain is built from TRBV19 and TRBJ1-2; maybe TRBD1 (5 bases). The CDR3 extends over 14 amino acids. Per germline, CDR1 LNHDA and CDR2 SQIVND (reference sequence). The CDR3 region has the DNA TGTGGCAGTCTGAGGGGAGGGATAAACTATGGCTACACCTTC. Encoded protein: CGSLRGGINYGYTF. Full variable domain (missing parts from reference TRBV19 and TRBJ1-2): DGGITQSPKYLFRKEGQNVTLSCEQNLNHDAMYWYRQDPGQGLRLIYYSQIVNDFQKGDIAEGYSVSREKKESFPLTVTSAQKNPTAFYLCGSLRGGINYGYTFGSGTRLTVV.

This clone was observed at least ten times. V is TRBV5-5 and J is TRBJ2-5; 9 bases are a match to TRBD1. The trim removed 0 bases at V and 5 bases at J, leaving 2 bases unmatched. The CDR3 is 14 residues long. Germline V lookup: CDR1 SGHKS, CDR2 YYEKEE (reference sequence). The CDR3 loop reads CASSLGDRAETQYF. DNA for the CDR3: TGTGCCAGCAGCTTGGGGGACAGGGCTGAGACCCAGTACTTC.

Details on this clone: This may be a read error: a much more frequent sequence differs by one nucleotide. The gene calls are TRBV19 and TRBJ1-1; possibly TRBD1 for D (6 bases). Germline lookup yields CDR1 LNHDA and CDR2 SQIVND (reference sequence). Trimming shortened V by 4 bases and J by 8 bases, and 11 bases separated the two germline ends. The CDR3 totals 12 residues. The CDR3 is CASSTRQVEAFF. CDR3 coding DNA: TGTGCCAGTAGTACTCGACAGGTCGAAGCTTTCTTT.

The genes are TRBV20-1 and TRBJ1-1; 7 bases are a match to TRBD1. Germline CDR1 DFQATT, CDR2 SNEGSKA (reference sequence). V shed 3 bases and J 7 bases; nucleotides not matched to a gene: 8. CDR3 length equals 13 residues. The CDR3 loop reads CSASRDSISEAFF. CDR3 DNA sequence: TGCAGTGCTAGCCGGGACAGCATCAGTGAAGCTTTCTTT.

This clone has more than one count but fewer than ten. CDR3 in amino acids: CASSEDGGGSGNTIYF. The CDR3 nucleotides are TGTGCCAGCAGTGAAGATGGCGGAGGCTCTGGAAACACCATATATTTT. The chain uses TRBV6-1 and TRBJ1-3; D gene ambiguous. Looked up from germline, CDR1 is MNHNS and CDR2 is SASEGT. The V end was cut by 1 base, the J end by 0 bases, with 10 bases between. The CDR3 loop spans 16 amino acids.

In this sample, this clone turned up many times. J is TRBJ1-2 and V is TRBV5-6; D is unclear. The ends were cut back, 6 bases at V and 3 bases at J, with 9 bases in the middle. CDR1 is SGHDT and CDR2 is YYEEEE in the germline V gene. The CDR3 has 12 amino acids. CDR3 in amino acids: CASTTGYYGYTF. CDR3 coding DNA: TGTGCCAGCACCACGGGGTACTATGGCTACACCTTC.

This clone was observed at least ten times. The chain combines TRBV5-6 with TRBJ2-7, with TRBD1 matching 9 bases. The CDR3 runs to 13 residues. Germline V gene sequence: CDR1 SGHDT, CDR2 YYEEEE. The V and J ends lost 5 bases and 5 bases, in that order; junction bases with no gene match: 5. Here the CDR3 reads CASRGTGTHEQYF. The CDR3 nucleotides are TGTGCCAGCAGGGGGACAGGGACGCACGAGCAGTACTTC.

This clone came up many times. This chain joins TRBV5-1 and TRBJ2-6, with no clear D. This CDR3 spans 14 amino acids. Germline CDR1 SGHRS, CDR2 YFSETQ. V lost 5 bases and J lost 0, with 6 bases in between. The CDR3 loop is CASRENSGANVLTF. The CDR3 DNA sequence: TGCGCCAGCAGAGAGAACTCTGGGGCCAACGTCCTGACTTTC. Drawing the rest from reference TRBV5-1 and TRBJ2-6, the complete variable domain is KAGVTQTPRYLIKTRGQQVTLSCSPISGHRSVSWYQQTPGQGLQFLFEYFSETQRNKGNFPGRFSGRQFSNSRSEMNVSTLELGDSALYLCASRENSGANVLTFGAGSRLTVL.

This clone was picked up a small number of times. The chain uses TRBV6-1 and TRBJ1-5; the D is unclear. The CDR3 loop spans 14 amino acids. Trimming cost V 5 bases and J 7 bases, with 15 bases left between them. Germline V CDR1 and CDR2: MNHNS, SASEGT. DNA of the CDR3: TGTGCCAGCAGTATCGGACCGATGGACCAGCCCCAGCATTTT. Protein product: CASSIGPMDQPQHF.

This clone has ten or more counts. V and J are TRBV2 and TRBJ2-7, with D unresolved. Trimming removed 4 bases from V and 3 bases from J, with 4 bases in between. CDR1 and CDR2 from the germline V gene are SNHLY and FYNNEI. The CDR3 is 11 amino acids. CDR3 in DNA: TGTGCCAGCAGTGGAGGCTACGAGCAGTACGTC. Translated: CASSGGYEQYV.